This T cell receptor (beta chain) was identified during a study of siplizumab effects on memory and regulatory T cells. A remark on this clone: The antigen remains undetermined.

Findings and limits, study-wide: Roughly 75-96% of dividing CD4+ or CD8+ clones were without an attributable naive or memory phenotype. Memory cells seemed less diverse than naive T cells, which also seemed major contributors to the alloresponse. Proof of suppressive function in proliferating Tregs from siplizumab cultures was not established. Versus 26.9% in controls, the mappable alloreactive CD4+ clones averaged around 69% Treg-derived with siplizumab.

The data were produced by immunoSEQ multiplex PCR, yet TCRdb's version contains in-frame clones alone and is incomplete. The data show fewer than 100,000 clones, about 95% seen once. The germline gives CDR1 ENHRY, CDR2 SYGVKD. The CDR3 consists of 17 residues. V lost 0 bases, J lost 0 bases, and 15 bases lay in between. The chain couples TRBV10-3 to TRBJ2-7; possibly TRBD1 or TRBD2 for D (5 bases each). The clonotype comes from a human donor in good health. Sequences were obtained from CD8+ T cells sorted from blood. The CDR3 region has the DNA TGTGCCATCAGTGAGTCGGGAGCTATAACAGGCTCCTACGAGCAGTACTTC. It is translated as CAISESGAITGSYEQYF.